This is a list of T cell receptor beta chains from one sample in a study of cytomegalovirus exposure and HLA in healthy donors. TCRdb's copy holds only in-frame clones and misses some; the assay was immunoSEQ multiplex PCR. Among roughly 150,000 clones, 85% to 90% were seen once, and the ten largest hold about 3.5%. The sequenced sample consisted of PBMCs. Receptor source: a woman aged 18-29 years in good health and CMV-seropositive. Both conserved end residues are part of each CDR3. Fields, in order: D gene, J gene, clone size, V gene, CDR3 DNA, CDR3 protein. The D gene is left open where the match is weak. Expanded clones are given a class, and other clones once, few, many or no size at all.

d_gene: .
j_gene: TRBJ2-5
abundance: .
v_gene: TRBV19
CDR3nt: TGTGCCAGTAGCCGGGGGCAAGAGACCCAGTACTTC
CDR3aa: CASSRGQETQYF

d_gene: TRBD1
j_gene: TRBJ2-7
abundance: .
v_gene: TRBV4-1
CDR3nt: TGCGCCAGCAGCCAAGGACCGGGACAGGGACTCTTTCTCCGCTCCTACGAGCAGTACTTC
CDR3aa: CASSQGPGQGLFLRSYEQYF

d_gene: TRBD1
j_gene: TRBJ1-1
abundance: once
v_gene: TRBV5-4
CDR3nt: TGTGCCAGCAGCTTAGACAGGGAGATCGCTGAAGCTTTCTTT
CDR3aa: CASSLDREIAEAFF

d_gene: TRBD2
j_gene: TRBJ2-5
abundance: .
v_gene: TRBV4-1
CDR3nt: TGCGCCAGCAGTCCCGCGGGGGGAAAAGAGACCCAGTACTTC
CDR3aa: CASSPAGGKETQYF

d_gene: TRBD2
j_gene: TRBJ2-7
abundance: .
v_gene: TRBV7-9
CDR3nt: TGTGCCAGCAGCTTAGCCTTAGCGGGAGAAGGCGAGCAGTACTTC
CDR3aa: CASSLALAGEGEQYF

d_gene: TRBD2
j_gene: TRBJ2-7
abundance: .
v_gene: TRBV11-2
CDR3nt: TGTGCCAGCAGCTCACTCAGCGGACTAGCGGGTTACGAGCAGTACTTC
CDR3aa: CASSSLSGLAGYEQYF

d_gene: .
j_gene: TRBJ2-1
abundance: .
v_gene: TRBV6-5
CDR3nt: TGTGCCAGCAGTTACAGGGGGGGGAGCAATGAGCAGTTCTTC
CDR3aa: CASSYRGGSNEQFF

d_gene: TRBD2
j_gene: TRBJ2-7
abundance: many
v_gene: TRBV7-9
CDR3nt: TGTGCCAGCAGCTCGGACAGAAGCGGGAGGCGAGACGAGCAGTACTTC
CDR3aa: CASSSDRSGRRDEQYF

d_gene: .
j_gene: TRBJ1-3
abundance: .
v_gene: TRBV30
CDR3nt: TGTGCCGGCGGCTGGTCCGGAAACACCATATATTTT
CDR3aa: CAGGWSGNTIYF

d_gene: .
j_gene: TRBJ2-7
abundance: .
v_gene: TRBV18
CDR3nt: TGTGCCAGCTCCCCCAGGGCTTCCTACGAGCAGTACTTC
CDR3aa: CASSPRASYEQYF

d_gene: .
j_gene: TRBJ1-2
abundance: .
v_gene: TRBV12-5
CDR3nt: TGTGCTAGTGGTTTCGACTCAGGGGCCAACTATGGCTACACCTTC
CDR3aa: CASGFDSGANYGYTF

d_gene: .
j_gene: TRBJ1-3
abundance: .
v_gene: TRBV2
CDR3nt: TGTGCCAGCAGCCCTAGACAGGCCTCTGGAAACACCATATATTTT
CDR3aa: CASSPRQASGNTIYF

d_gene: TRBD1
j_gene: TRBJ2-3
abundance: .
v_gene: TRBV27
CDR3nt: TGTGCCAGCAGTTTTGGACAGGGATCTAGCACAGATACGCAGTATTTT
CDR3aa: CASSFGQGSSTDTQYF

d_gene: .
j_gene: TRBJ1-2
abundance: .
v_gene: TRBV27
CDR3nt: TGTGCCAGCAGTTTTCAAGGGGCGTATGGCTACACCTTC
CDR3aa: CASSFQGAYGYTF

d_gene: .
j_gene: TRBJ2-7
abundance: .
v_gene: TRBV28
CDR3nt: TGTGCCAGCAGTTTAGGCGCCAGAACTAAAGCCTACGAGCAGTACTTC
CDR3aa: CASSLGARTKAYEQYF

d_gene: TRBD2
j_gene: TRBJ2-1
abundance: .
v_gene: TRBV19
CDR3nt: TGTGCCAGTAGTTACTCTAGCGGGAGCTCCTACAATGAGCAGTTCTTC
CDR3aa: CASSYSSGSSYNEQFF

d_gene: .
j_gene: TRBJ2-4
abundance: .
v_gene: TRBV11-2
CDR3nt: TGTGCCAGCAGCTTAGTATCTGCGGACATTCAGTACTTC
CDR3aa: CASSLVSADIQYF

d_gene: .
j_gene: TRBJ1-2
abundance: .
v_gene: TRBV19
CDR3nt: TGTGCCAGTAAAAGAGAGGAAGGCTATGGCTACACCTTC
CDR3aa: CASKREEGYGYTF

d_gene: .
j_gene: TRBJ2-1
abundance: .
v_gene: TRBV18
CDR3nt: TGTGCCAGCTCACCATGGCAGGGTGGGTATGAGCAGTTCTTC
CDR3aa: CASSPWQGGYEQFF

d_gene: TRBD2
j_gene: TRBJ2-5
abundance: .
v_gene: TRBV30
CDR3nt: TGTGCCTGGAGATTAGCGGGAGAAGGGACCCAGTACTTC
CDR3aa: CAWRLAGEGTQYF

d_gene: .
j_gene: TRBJ1-5
abundance: few
v_gene: TRBV19
CDR3nt: TGTGCCAGTAGTATAGGTACAGGAACCCTTAGCAATCAGCCCCAGCATTTT
CDR3aa: CASSIGTGTLSNQPQHF

d_gene: TRBD1
j_gene: TRBJ2-6
abundance: .
v_gene: TRBV19
CDR3nt: TGTGCCAGTAGTCCCCGGGACAGGGCTTCCGGGGCCAACGTCCTGACTTTC
CDR3aa: CASSPRDRASGANVLTF

d_gene: .
j_gene: TRBJ2-1
abundance: .
v_gene: TRBV4-1
CDR3nt: TGCGCCAGCAGCCAAGAGGAGTACTACAATGAGCAGTTCTTC
CDR3aa: CASSQEEYYNEQFF

d_gene: TRBD1
j_gene: TRBJ1-3
abundance: .
v_gene: TRBV11-3
CDR3nt: TGTGCCAGCAGCTTGAGGACAGGGCAAACCGGAAACACCATATATTTT
CDR3aa: CASSLRTGQTGNTIYF

d_gene: TRBD1
j_gene: TRBJ2-7
abundance: .
v_gene: TRBV27
CDR3nt: TGTGCCAGCAGTTACCCGCCGGACAGGGGAAGGGACTACGAGCAGTACTTC
CDR3aa: CASSYPPDRGRDYEQYF

d_gene: TRBD1
j_gene: TRBJ1-2
abundance: .
v_gene: TRBV27
CDR3nt: TGTGCCAGCAGTTTAGCAGGGGGCGCCGGCTATGGCTACACCTTC
CDR3aa: CASSLAGGAGYGYTF

d_gene: TRBD1
j_gene: TRBJ2-3
abundance: .
v_gene: TRBV5-1
CDR3nt: TGCGCCAGCAGAAAAACCGGGACAGGGTTAAAGAGCACAGATACGCAGTATTTT
CDR3aa: CASRKTGTGLKSTDTQYF

d_gene: .
j_gene: TRBJ2-7
abundance: .
v_gene: TRBV5-1
CDR3nt: TGCGCCAGCAGCTATAGCTCCTACGAGCAGTACTTC
CDR3aa: CASSYSSYEQYF